This T cell receptor beta chain was sequenced for a study of CD8 T cells in ankylosing spondylitis. Study-wide results and limits: Ankylosing spondylitis blood seemed to carry a telltale TCR beta motif made of several highly homologous variants. Within peripheral blood, clones linked to disease were CD8+ and relatively rare.

This clonotype was counted only a few times. Its antigen is currently unknown. After removal of 5 bases from V and 3 bases from J, the junction contained 10 bases not matched to a gene. The CDR3 spans 17 residues. Germline CDR1 and CDR2: SEHNR and FQNEAQ (reference sequence). One entry per CDR3 protein results from TCRdb running MiXCR on the 5' RACE reads. The table records about 250,000 distinct CDR3 sequences, over 9.5% of them present only once. V usage is TRBV7-9 and J usage is TRBJ2-2; TRBD1 matches at 9 bases. This receptor was obtained from a male donor with ankylosing spondylitis or in good health (not recorded which). Input material: blood, either unsorted or a sorted T cell fraction (not recorded which). CDR3 coding DNA: TGTGCCAGCAGCGACAGGGGCCGGGACAGGGACACCGGGGAGCTGTTTTTT. Amino acid sequence: CASSDRGRDRDTGELFF. Full variable domain (outside the CDR3, taken from reference TRBV7-9 and TRBJ2-2): DTGVSQNPRHKITKRGQNVTFRCDPISEHNRLYWYRQTLGQGPEFLTYFQNEAQLEKSRLLSDRFSAERPKGSFSTLEIQRTEQGDSAMYLCASSDRGRDRDTGELFFGEGSRLTVL.